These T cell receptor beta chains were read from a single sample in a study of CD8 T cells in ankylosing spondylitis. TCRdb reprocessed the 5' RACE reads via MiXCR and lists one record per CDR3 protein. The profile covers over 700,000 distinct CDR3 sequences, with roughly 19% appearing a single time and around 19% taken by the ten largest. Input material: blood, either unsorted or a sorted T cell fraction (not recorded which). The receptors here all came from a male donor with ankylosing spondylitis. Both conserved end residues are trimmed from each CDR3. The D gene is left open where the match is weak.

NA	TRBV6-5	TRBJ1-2	ASSYGRTYGYT
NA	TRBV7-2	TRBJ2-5	ASSLMAGDYSRETQY
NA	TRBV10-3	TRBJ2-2	ATLENTGELF
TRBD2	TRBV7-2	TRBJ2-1	ASSPGRAIDEQF
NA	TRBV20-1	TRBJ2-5	CASGETGASMETQY
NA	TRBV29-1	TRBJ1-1	SVVYEIGGAF
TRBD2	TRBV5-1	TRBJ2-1	ASSEGGLEGGSSYNEQF
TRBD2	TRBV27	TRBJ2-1	ASSPRDYSSEQF
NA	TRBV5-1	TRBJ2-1	ASSLGSFEQF
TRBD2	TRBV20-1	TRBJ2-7	SASTSGDLYEQY
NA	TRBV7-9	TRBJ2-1	ASSLLHGPPYNEQF
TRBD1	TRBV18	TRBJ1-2	ASSPLETGGAYGYT
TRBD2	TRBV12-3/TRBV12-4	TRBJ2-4	ASSYLADIQY
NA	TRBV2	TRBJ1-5	ASRPDGDSNQPQH
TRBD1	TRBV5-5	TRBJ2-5	ASSADRGSRETQY
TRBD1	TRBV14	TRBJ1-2	ASSQDRRQYGYT
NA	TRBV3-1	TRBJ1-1	ASSRSGGQTHTEAF
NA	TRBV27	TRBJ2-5	ASSFSYTPGSAKTQY
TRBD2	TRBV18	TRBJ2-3	ASSLNRGAGEDTDTQY
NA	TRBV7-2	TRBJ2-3	ASSSRRADTQY
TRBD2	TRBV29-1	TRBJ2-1	SVEDQPLAGNPNEQF
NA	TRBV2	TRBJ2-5	ASSDGSAGETQY
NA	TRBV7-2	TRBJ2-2	ASSLGVQGPNTGELF
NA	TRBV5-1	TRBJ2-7	ASSLGRTETYEQY
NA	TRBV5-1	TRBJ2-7	ASSWYGTETYEQY
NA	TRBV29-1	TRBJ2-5	SALAYVDRSQETQY
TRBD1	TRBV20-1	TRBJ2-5	SARLRQGTETQY
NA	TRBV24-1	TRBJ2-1	ATSGDKAPYNEQF
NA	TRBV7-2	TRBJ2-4	ASSLGAGATAKNIQY
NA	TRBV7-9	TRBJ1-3	ASSLRRMSSGNTIY
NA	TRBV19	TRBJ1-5	ASSILSSGNQPQH
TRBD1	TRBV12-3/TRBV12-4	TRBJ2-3	ASSSYQGAVDTQY
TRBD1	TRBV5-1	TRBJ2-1	ASSSPAPDRDEQF
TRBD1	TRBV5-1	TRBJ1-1	ASSIRQGGTEAF
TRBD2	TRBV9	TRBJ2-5	ASSDPGLPAETQY
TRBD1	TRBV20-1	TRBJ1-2	SARYTGGWYGYT
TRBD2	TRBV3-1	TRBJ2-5	ASSFRSGNREAQY